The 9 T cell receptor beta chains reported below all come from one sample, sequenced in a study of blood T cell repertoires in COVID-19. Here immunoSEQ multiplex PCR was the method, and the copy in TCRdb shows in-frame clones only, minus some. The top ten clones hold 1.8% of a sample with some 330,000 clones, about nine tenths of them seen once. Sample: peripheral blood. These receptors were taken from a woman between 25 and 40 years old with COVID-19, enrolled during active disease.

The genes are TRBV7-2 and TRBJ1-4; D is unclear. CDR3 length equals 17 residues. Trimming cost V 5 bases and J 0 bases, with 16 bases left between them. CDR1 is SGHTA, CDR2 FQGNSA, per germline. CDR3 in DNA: TGTGCCAGCAGCCTAAGCCCCCACAGTGCAACTAATGAAAAACTGTTTTTT. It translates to CASSLSPHSATNEKLFF. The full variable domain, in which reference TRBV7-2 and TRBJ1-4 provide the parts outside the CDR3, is GAGVSQSPSNKVTEKGKDVELRCDPISGHTALYWYRQSLGQGLEFLIYFQGNSAPDKSGLPSDRFSAERTGGSVSTLTIQRTQQEDSAVYLCASSLSPHSATNEKLFFGSGTQLSVL.

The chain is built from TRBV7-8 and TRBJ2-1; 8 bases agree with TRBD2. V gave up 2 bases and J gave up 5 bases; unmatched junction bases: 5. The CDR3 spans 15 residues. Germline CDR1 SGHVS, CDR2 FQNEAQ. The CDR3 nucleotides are TGTGCCAGCAGCTTACTAGCGGGTAATAACAATGAGCAGTTCTTC. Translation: CASSLLAGNNNEQFF.

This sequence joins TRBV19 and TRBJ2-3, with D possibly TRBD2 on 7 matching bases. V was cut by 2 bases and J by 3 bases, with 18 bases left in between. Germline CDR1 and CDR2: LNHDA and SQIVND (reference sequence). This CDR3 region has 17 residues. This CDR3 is CASSIMGGGQGTDTQYF. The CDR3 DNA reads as TGTGCCAGTAGTATAATGGGGGGGGGCCAGGGAACAGATACGCAGTATTTT.

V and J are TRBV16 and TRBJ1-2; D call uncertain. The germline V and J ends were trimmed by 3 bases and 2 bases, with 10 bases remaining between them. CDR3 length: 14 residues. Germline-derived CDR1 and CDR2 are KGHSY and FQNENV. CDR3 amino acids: CASSQQQVNYGYTF. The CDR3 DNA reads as TGTGCCAGCAGCCAGCAACAAGTAAACTATGGCTACACCTTC.

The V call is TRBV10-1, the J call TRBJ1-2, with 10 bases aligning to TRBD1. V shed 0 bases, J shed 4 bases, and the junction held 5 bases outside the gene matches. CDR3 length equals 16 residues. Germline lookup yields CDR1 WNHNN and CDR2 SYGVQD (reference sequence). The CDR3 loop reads CASSESLGQGVYGYTF. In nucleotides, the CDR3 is TGCGCCAGCAGTGAGTCCTTAGGACAGGGGGTCTATGGCTACACCTTC.

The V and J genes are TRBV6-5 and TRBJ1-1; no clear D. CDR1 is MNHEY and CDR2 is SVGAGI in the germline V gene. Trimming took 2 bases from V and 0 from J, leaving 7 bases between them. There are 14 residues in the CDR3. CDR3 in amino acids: CASSYRTVNTEAFF. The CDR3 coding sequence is TGTGCCAGCAGTTACAGGACTGTGAACACTGAAGCTTTCTTT.

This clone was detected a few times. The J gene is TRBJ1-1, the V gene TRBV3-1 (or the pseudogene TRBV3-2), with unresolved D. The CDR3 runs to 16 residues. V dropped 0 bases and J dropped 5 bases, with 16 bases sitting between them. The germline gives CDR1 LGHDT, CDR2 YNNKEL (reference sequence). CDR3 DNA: TGTGCCAGCAGCCAAGATATAACACTTAGACAAACTGAAGCTTTCTTT. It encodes CASSQDITLRQTEAFF.

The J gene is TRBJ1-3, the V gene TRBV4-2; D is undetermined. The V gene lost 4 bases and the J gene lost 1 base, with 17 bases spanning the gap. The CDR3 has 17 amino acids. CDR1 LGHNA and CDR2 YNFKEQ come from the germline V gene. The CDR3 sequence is CASSPTAVEPSGNTIYF. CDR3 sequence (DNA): TGTGCCAGCAGCCCAACTGCTGTGGAGCCGTCTGGAAACACCATATATTTT.

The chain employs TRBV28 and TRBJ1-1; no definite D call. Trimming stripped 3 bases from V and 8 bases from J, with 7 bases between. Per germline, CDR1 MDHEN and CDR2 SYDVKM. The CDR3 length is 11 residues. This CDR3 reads CASSFFGEAFF. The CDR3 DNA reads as TGTGCCAGCAGTTTTTTCGGGGAAGCTTTCTTT.